This entry describes one TCR beta chain. Its antigen remains unidentified. Clones were sequenced by immunoSEQ multiplex PCR, and TCRdb holds only the in-frame ones, with some missing. The sample holds some 100,000 clones, approximately 90% seen once. This entry comes from a study of T cell responses to AZD1222 COVID-19 vaccine. Study observations and caveats: Sampling captured repertoires only after the peak T cell response.

Second doses were pooled across both intervals (about 4 or about 12 weeks). This TCR derives from an adult who received the AZD1222 COVID-19 vaccine. Material: peripheral blood, obtained 28 days after the second AZD1222 dose.

The DNA for the CDR3 is TGTGCCAGCAGCTTAGCGGGGGGCGCTTCTGCTAACTATGGCTACACCTTC. This encodes CASSLAGGASANYGYTF. V gene TRBV11-3 combines with J gene TRBJ1-2, with D perhaps TRBD1 (6 bases). V gave up 1 base and J gave up 0 bases, with 15 bases separating them. CDR3 length: 17 residues. Germline CDR1 reads SGHNT; CDR2 reads YENEEA.